This record looks at one T cell receptor (beta chain) sequence and its context. The data were obtained in a study of blood T cell repertoires in COVID-19. Study-wide background: Both acute and convalescent COVID-19 samples were obtained from the United States, Italy and Spain. Nucleic acid was either cDNA or gDNA, and it came from T cells, B-cell-depleted T cells, or PBMCs.

Original data processing: Reference gene primer amplification gave nucleated cell count estimates. This table comes from immunoSEQ multiplex PCR, and its TCRdb copy is limited to in-frame clones, with some not included. The V and J calls and the clone size are those of that table, but D and trimming were determined from the DNA. Among about 81,000 clones listed, 91% were seen once. V lost 9 bases and J 2 bases, leaving 14 bases between the germline ends. Germline CDR1 LNHDA, CDR2 SQIVND (reference sequence). This CDR3 is 14 amino acids long. Sequencing used peripheral blood. The chain uses TRBV19 and TRBJ1-5, with TRBD1 as a possible D gene (6 bases). The TCR originated in a woman aged 45-60 years in a cohort sampled during active COVID-19. The CDR3 DNA sequence: TGTGCCAGCTCCAAAGGGGGGGGCAATCAGCCCCAGCATTTT. It translates to CASSKGGGNQPQHF.